This T cell receptor beta chain was sequenced during a study of blood T cell repertoires in COVID-19. The CDR3 contains 16 residues. Germline V gene lookup returns CDR1 MNHNS and CDR2 SASEGT. After removal of 3 bases from V and 2 bases from J, the junction contained 6 bases not matched to a gene. As handled by the study authors: Estimation of nucleated cell counts relied on the amplification of reference gene primers. Clones were sequenced by immunoSEQ multiplex PCR, and TCRdb holds only the in-frame ones, with some missing. V and J calls and clone size come straight from that table; D and trimming were deduced from the DNA. The table records 140,000 or so clones, 85% to 90% of them present only once.

Sequences were obtained from peripheral blood. The chain is built from TRBV6-1 and TRBJ2-1; the match to TRBD2 covers 8 bases. This TCR was sampled from a woman aged 60-75 years with active COVID-19. In nucleotides, the CDR3 is TGTGCCAGCAGTGATTTTACTAGCGGAACCTACAATGAGCAGTTCTTC. Its protein is CASSDFTSGTYNEQFF.